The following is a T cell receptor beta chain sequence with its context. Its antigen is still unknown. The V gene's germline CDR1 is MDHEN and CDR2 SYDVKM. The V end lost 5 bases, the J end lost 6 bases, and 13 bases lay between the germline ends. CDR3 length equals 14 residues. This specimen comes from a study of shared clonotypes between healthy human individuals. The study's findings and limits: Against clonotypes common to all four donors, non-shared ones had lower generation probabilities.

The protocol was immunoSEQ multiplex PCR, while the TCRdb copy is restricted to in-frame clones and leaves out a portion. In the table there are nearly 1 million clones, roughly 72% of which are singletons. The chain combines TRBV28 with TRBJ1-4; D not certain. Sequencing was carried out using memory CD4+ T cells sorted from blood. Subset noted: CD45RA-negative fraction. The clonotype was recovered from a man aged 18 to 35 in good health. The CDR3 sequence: CASSPKQWDEKLFF. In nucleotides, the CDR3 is TGTGCCAGCAGTCCAAAACAGTGGGATGAAAAACTGTTTTTT.